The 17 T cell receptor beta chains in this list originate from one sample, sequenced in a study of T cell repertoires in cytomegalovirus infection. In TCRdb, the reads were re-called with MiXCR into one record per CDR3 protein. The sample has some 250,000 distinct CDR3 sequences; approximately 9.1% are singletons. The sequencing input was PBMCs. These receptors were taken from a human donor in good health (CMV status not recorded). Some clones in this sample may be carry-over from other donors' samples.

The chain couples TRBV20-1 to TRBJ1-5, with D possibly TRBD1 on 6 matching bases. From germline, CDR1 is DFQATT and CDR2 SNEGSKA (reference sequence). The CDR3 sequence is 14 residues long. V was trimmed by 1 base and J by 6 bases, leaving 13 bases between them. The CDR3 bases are TGCAGTGCTAGAGTGGGGGGGGGCGGTCAGCCCCAGCATTTT. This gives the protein CSARVGGGGQPQHF.

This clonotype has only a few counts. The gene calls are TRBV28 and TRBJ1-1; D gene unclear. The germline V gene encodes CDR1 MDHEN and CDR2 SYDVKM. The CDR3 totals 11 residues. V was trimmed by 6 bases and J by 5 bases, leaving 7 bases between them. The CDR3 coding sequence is TGTGCCAGCAGGGAGAGGACTGAAGCTTTCTTT. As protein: CASRERTEAFF.

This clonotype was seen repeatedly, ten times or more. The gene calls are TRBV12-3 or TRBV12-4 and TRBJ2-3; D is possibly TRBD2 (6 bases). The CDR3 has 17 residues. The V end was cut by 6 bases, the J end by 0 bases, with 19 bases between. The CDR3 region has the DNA TGTGCCAGCAGCCGCGGGGTACGGCGGGATAGCACAGATACGCAGTATTTT. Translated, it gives CASSRGVRRDSTDTQYF.

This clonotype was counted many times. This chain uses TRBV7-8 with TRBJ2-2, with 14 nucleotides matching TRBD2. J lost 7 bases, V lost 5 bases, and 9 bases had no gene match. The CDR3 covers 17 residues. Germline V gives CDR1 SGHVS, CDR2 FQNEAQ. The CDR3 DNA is TGTGCCAGCAGCAATCCGGGACTAGCGGGAGTTGGCGGGGAGCTGTTTTTT. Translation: CASSNPGLAGVGGELFF.

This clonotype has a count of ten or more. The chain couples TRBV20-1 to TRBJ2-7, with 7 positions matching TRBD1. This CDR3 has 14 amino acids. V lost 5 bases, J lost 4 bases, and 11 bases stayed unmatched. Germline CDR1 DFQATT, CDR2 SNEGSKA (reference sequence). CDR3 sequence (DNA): TGCAGTGCTCCCGTCCCGGGACAGTCTTACGAGCAGTACTTC. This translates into CSAPVPGQSYEQYF.

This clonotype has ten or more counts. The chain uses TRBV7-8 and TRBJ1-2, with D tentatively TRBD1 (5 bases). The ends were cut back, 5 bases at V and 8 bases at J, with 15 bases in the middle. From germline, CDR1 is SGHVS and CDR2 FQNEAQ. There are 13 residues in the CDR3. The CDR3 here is CASSPGPGEGYTF. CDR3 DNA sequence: TGTGCCAGCAGCCCGGGACCGGGTGAGGGCTACACCTTC.

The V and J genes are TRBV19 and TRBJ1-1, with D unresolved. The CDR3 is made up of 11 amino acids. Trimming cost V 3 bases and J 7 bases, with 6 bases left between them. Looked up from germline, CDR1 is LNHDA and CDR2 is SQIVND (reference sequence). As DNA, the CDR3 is TGTGCCAGTAGTATGGAGATTGAAGCTTTCTTT. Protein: CASSMEIEAFF.

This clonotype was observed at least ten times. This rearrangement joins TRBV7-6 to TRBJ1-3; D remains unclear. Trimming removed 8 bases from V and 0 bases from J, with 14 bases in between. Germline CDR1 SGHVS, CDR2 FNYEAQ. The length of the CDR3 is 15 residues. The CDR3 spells CASGVTASSGNTIYF. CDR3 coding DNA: TGTGCCAGCGGAGTAACAGCCAGCTCTGGAAACACCATATATTTT.

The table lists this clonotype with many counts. CDR3 coding DNA: TGTGCCAGCAGTTTGACAAGGGGCACAGATACGCAGTATTTT. This encodes CASSLTRGTDTQYF. The chain couples TRBV28 to TRBJ2-3; D not certain. CDR3 length: 14 residues. CDR1 is MDHEN and CDR2 is SYDVKM in the germline V gene. The V and J ends lost 3 bases and 1 base respectively, with 8 bases between them.

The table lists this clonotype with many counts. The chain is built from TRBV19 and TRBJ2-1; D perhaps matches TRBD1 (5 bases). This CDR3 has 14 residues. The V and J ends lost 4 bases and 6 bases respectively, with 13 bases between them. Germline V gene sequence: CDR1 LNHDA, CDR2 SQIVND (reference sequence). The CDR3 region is CASSTRSGFNEQFF. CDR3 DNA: TGTGCCAGTAGTACCCGATCAGGGTTCAATGAGCAGTTCTTC.

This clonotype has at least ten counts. DNA of the CDR3: TGTGCCAGCAGCCCGACCGGGGGTTTGGGCGAGCAGTACTTC. Its protein product is CASSPTGGLGEQYF. The chain carries TRBV7-2 and TRBJ2-7; tentatively, D is TRBD2 (6 bases). Germline V gives CDR1 SGHTA, CDR2 FQGNSA. The CDR3 sequence is 14 residues long. With 5 bases removed from V and 6 bases from J, the gap between germline ends came to 17 bases.

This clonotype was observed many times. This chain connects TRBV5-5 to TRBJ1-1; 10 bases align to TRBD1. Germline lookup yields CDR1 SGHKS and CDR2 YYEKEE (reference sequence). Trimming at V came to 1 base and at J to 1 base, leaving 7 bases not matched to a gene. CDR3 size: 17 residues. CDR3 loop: CASSLLGDRGRNTEAFF. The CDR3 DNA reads TGTGCCAGCAGCTTGTTAGGGGACAGGGGACGGAACACTGAAGCTTTCTTT.

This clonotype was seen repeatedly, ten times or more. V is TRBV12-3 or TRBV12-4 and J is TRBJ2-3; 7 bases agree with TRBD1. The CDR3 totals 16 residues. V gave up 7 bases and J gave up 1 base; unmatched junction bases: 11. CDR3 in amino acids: CASTPSGGRGTDTQYF. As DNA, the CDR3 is TGTGCCAGCACCCCCTCAGGGGGAAGGGGCACAGATACGCAGTATTTT.

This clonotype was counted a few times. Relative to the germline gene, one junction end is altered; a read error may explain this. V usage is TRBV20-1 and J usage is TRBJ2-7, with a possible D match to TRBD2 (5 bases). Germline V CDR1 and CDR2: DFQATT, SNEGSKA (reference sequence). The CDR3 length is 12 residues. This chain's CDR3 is CSARDTGWVHVF. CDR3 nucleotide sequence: TGCAGTGCTAGAGATACGGGGTGGGTTCACGTCTTC.

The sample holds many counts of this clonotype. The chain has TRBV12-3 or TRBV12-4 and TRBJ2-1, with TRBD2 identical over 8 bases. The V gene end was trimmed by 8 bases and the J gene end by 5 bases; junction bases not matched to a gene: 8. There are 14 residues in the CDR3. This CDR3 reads CASSPGGAHNEQFF. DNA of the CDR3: TGTGCCAGCTCACCGGGGGGGGCCCACAATGAGCAGTTCTTC.

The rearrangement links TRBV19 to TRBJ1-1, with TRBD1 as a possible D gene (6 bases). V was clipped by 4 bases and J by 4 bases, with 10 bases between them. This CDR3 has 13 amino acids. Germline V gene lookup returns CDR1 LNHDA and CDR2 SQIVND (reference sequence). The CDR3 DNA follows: TGTGCCAGTAGTACTGGACAGTTCACTGAAGCTTTCTTT. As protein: CASSTGQFTEAFF. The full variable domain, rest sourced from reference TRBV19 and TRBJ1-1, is DGGITQSPKYLFRKEGQNVTLSCEQNLNHDAMYWYRQDPGQGLRLIYYSQIVNDFQKGDIAEGYSVSREKKESFPLTVTSAQKNPTAFYLCASSTGQFTEAFFGQGTRLTVV.

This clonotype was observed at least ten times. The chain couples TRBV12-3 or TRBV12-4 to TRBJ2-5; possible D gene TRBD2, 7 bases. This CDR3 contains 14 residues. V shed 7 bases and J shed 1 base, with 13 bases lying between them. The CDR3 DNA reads TGTGCCAGCACGCGTGGGGGGGCCCAAGAGACCCAGTACTTC. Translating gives CASTRGGAQETQYF.